Each of the 26 T cell receptor beta chains below was sequenced from the same sample in a study of shared clonotypes between healthy human individuals. Libraries were prepared by immunoSEQ multiplex PCR; TCRdb keeps only in-frame clonotypes and omits some of them. The sample includes over a million clones, nearly 99% seen only once; the top ten take about 0.45%. Sequenced input: naive CD4+ T cells sorted from blood. Subset given: CD45RA+ positively selected. These receptors were taken from a man aged 25 to 40 in good health.

In its sample, this clone was seen a few times. The chain joins TRBV5-1 to TRBJ2-1; D is uncertain. CDR3 length equals 14 residues. In germline, CDR1 is SGHRS, CDR2 YFSETQ. V shed 0 bases and J shed 3 bases, with 7 bases lying between them. As DNA, the CDR3 is TGCGCCAGCAGCTTGGATCCGGACTACAATGAGCAGTTCTTC. Its translation: CASSLDPDYNEQFF.

V usage is TRBV30 and J usage is TRBJ2-1; D is perhaps TRBD2 (6 bases). V lost 5 bases and J 7 bases, leaving 24 bases between the germline ends. This CDR3 spans 16 amino acids. CDR1 GTSNPN and CDR2 SVGIG come from the germline V gene (reference sequence). Written as DNA, the CDR3 is TGTGCCTGGTATTTGAAGGGGACTTACGGGAGAAATGAGCAGTTCTTC. Its protein is CAWYLKGTYGRNEQFF.

J is TRBJ2-2 and V is TRBV6-5; D call uncertain. The CDR3 runs to 13 residues. V gave up 7 bases and J gave up 4 bases, with 10 bases separating them. Germline assignment: CDR1 MNHEY and CDR2 SVGAGI. The CDR3 here is CASKAPATGELFF. The DNA for the CDR3 is TGTGCCAGCAAAGCCCCGGCCACCGGGGAGCTGTTTTTT.

The genes are TRBV6-4 and TRBJ2-1; the D is unclear. The ends were cut back, 2 bases at V and 6 bases at J, with 14 bases in the middle. This CDR3 comprises 15 residues. Germline V gives CDR1 MRHNA, CDR2 SNTAGT. The CDR3 sequence is CASSDTRVRRNEQFF. Here the CDR3 DNA reads TGTGCCAGCAGTGACACCCGGGTAAGGCGCAATGAGCAGTTCTTC.

V is TRBV2 and J is TRBJ2-7; D ambiguous. The V gene lost 4 bases and the J gene lost 3 bases, with 7 bases spanning the gap. This CDR3 has 12 amino acids. Germline V CDR1 and CDR2: SNHLY, FYNNEI. Here the CDR3 reads CASSGQVYEQYF. The DNA of the CDR3 is TGTGCCAGCAGTGGACAAGTCTACGAGCAGTACTTC.

The chain combines TRBV28 with TRBJ2-7, with TRBD1 matching over 8 bases. CDR3 length: 16 residues. V gave up 1 base and J gave up 0 bases; unmatched junction bases: 5. Germline V gene lookup returns CDR1 MDHEN and CDR2 SYDVKM. CDR3 sequence reads: CASSLYWTGSSYEQYF. The CDR3, as DNA: TGTGCCAGCAGTTTATACTGGACAGGGAGCTCCTACGAGCAGTACTTC.

This clone was detected a few times. The genes are TRBV27 and TRBJ1-2; 7 bases fit TRBD1. J was trimmed by 5 bases and V by 4 bases; bases with no gene match: 7. The CDR3 has 14 residues. Germline lookup yields CDR1 MNHEY and CDR2 SMNVEV (reference sequence). The CDR3 sequence is CASSSTGAGYGYTF. CDR3 coding DNA: TGTGCCAGCAGTTCAACAGGGGCTGGATATGGCTACACCTTC.

The chain carries TRBV6-5 and TRBJ1-2; perhaps TRBD1 as D (5 bases). Trimming left V 6 bases short and J 4 bases short, with 21 bases between. Per germline, CDR1 MNHEY and CDR2 SVGAGI. There are 16 residues in the CDR3. As DNA, the CDR3 is TGTGCCAGCAGCTACCACACGGGGGGAACCATCTATGGCTACACCTTC. Translated, it gives CASSYHTGGTIYGYTF.

Regarding this clone: The sample contains more than one DNA sequence encoding this CDR3. The chain carries TRBV6-5 and TRBJ1-1; D ambiguous. V was shortened by 6 bases and J by 5 bases, with 7 bases between the two germline ends. Germline V lookup: CDR1 MNHEY, CDR2 SVGAGI. The CDR3 loop spans 11 amino acids. The DNA for the CDR3 is TGTGCCAGCAGACGAGGGACTGAAGCTTTCTTT. This encodes CASRRGTEAFF.

This sequence joins TRBV28 and TRBJ1-2; 8 bases line up with TRBD1. This CDR3 region has 14 residues. The germline CDR1 and CDR2 sequences are MDHEN and SYDVKM. V was pared by 5 bases and J by 7 bases, with 9 bases of the junction left unmatched. For the CDR3, the DNA is TGTGCCAGCAGTCCCACCCCGGACAGGGTTGGCTACACCTTC. Amino acids: CASSPTPDRVGYTF.

This rearrangement joins TRBV6-5 to TRBJ1-5, with D tentatively TRBD1 (6 bases). The V and J ends lost 6 bases and 7 bases respectively, with 19 bases between them. CDR1 is MNHEY and CDR2 is SVGAGI in the germline V gene. There are 15 residues in the CDR3. CDR3 loop: CASSYSGGAGQPQHF. The CDR3 nucleotides read TGTGCCAGCAGCTATAGTGGGGGCGCGGGGCAGCCCCAGCATTTT.

V and J are TRBV7-9 and TRBJ2-3; the D gene could be TRBD1 or TRBD2 (5 bases each). V was trimmed by 6 bases and J by 2 bases, leaving 18 bases between them. Germline V lookup: CDR1 SEHNR, CDR2 FQNEAQ (reference sequence). This CDR3 has 16 residues. This chain's CDR3 is CASSEDRGRHTDTQYF. The CDR3 nucleotides read TGTGCCAGCAGTGAAGATCGGGGACGCCACACAGATACGCAGTATTTT.

J is TRBJ2-1 and V is TRBV9, with D possibly being TRBD1 (7 bases). Trimming stripped 3 bases from V and 3 bases from J, with 10 bases between. The length of the CDR3 is 14 residues. Germline V gene sequence: CDR1 SGDLS, CDR2 YYNGEE. The CDR3 loop reads CASSAGGNYNEQFF. The CDR3 nucleotides are TGTGCCAGCAGCGCAGGGGGGAACTACAATGAGCAGTTCTTC.

The genes are TRBV7-2 and TRBJ2-5; D remains ambiguous. The CDR3 runs to 12 residues. V lost 5 bases, J lost 4 bases, and 8 bases lay in between. Germline V gene data show CDR1 as SGHTA and CDR2 as FQGNSA. This CDR3 reads CASSKAAETQYF. The CDR3 DNA reads TGTGCCAGCAGCAAAGCCGCAGAGACCCAGTACTTC.

This clone was recorded a few times. The CDR3 sequence is CASSPHRLVHPGEQFF. The CDR3 nucleotides read TGTGCCAGCAGTCCCCACCGGCTAGTCCATCCCGGGGAGCAGTTCTTC. The rearrangement links TRBV12-1 to TRBJ2-1; the listed D gene, TRBD2, was not tested against the DNA. TRBV12-1 is classified as a pseudogene. The CDR3 runs to 16 residues.

The V call is TRBV10-1, the J call TRBJ1-1; TRBD1 aligns across 8 bases. This CDR3 is built from 13 residues. The V and J ends lost 4 bases and 4 bases, in that order; junction bases with no gene match: 2. Germline V gene data show CDR1 as WNHNN and CDR2 as SYGVQD (reference sequence). The CDR3 DNA follows: TGCGCCAGCAGTGGACAGGGGATCACTGAAGCTTTCTTT. Encoded protein: CASSGQGITEAFF.

The J gene is TRBJ2-3, the V gene TRBV7-2; D may be TRBD2 (6 bases). Trimming took 2 bases from V and 0 from J, leaving 15 bases between them. CDR1 is SGHTA and CDR2 is FQGNSA in the germline V gene. The CDR3 is 17 amino acids. The CDR3 reads CASSLRVGGPSTDTQYF. CDR3 in DNA: TGTGCCAGCAGCTTAAGGGTGGGAGGCCCTAGCACAGATACGCAGTATTTT. Based on the CDR3 plus reference TRBV7-2 and TRBJ2-3, the full variable domain is GAGVSQSPSNKVTEKGKDVELRCDPISGHTALYWYRQSLGQGLEFLIYFQGNSAPDKSGLPSDRFSAERTGGSVSTLTIQRTQQEDSAVYLCASSLRVGGPSTDTQYFGPGTRLTVL.

The V gene is TRBV7-6, the J gene TRBJ2-5; no definite D call. Trimming stripped 2 bases from V and 5 bases from J, with 9 bases between. CDR3 length: 13 amino acids. Looked up from germline, CDR1 is SGHVS and CDR2 is FNYEAQ. The CDR3 nucleotides read TGTGCCAGCAGCTTACGAGCGATCGAGACCCAGTACTTC. Translated, it gives CASSLRAIETQYF.

The chain uses TRBV18 and TRBJ2-5, with D tentatively TRBD2 (5 bases). The V gene's germline CDR1 is KGHSH and CDR2 LQKENI. V dropped 3 bases and J dropped 5 bases, with 16 bases sitting between them. The CDR3 loop spans 15 amino acids. This CDR3 reads CASSPVDGERETQYF. The DNA for the CDR3 is TGTGCCAGCTCACCGGTAGACGGGGAACGGGAGACCCAGTACTTC. Supplemented by reference TRBV18 and TRBJ2-5, the full variable domain reads NAGVMQNPRHLVRRRGQEARLRCSPMKGHSHVYWYRQLPEEGLKFMVYLQKENIIDESGMPKERFSAEFPKEGPSILRIQQVVRGDSAAYFCASSPVDGERETQYFGPGTRLLVL.

The rearrangement uses TRBV25-1 and TRBJ2-7; D call uncertain. The CDR3 loop spans 12 amino acids. Germline V lookup: CDR1 MGHDK, CDR2 SYGVNS. Trimming cost V 9 bases and J 7 bases, with 16 bases left between them. The CDR3, as DNA: TGTGCCAGTACTGGGGTTTCGGGTGAGCAGTACTTC. This translates into CASTGVSGEQYF.

This chain connects TRBV18 to TRBJ2-6; possibly TRBD2 for D (5 bases). Trimming took off 4 bases at V and 0 bases at J, with 10 bases between the two ends. The CDR3 is made up of 16 amino acids. Germline V CDR1 and CDR2: KGHSH, LQKENI. The CDR3 loop reads CASSRGLGSGANVLTF. The CDR3 DNA sequence: TGTGCCAGCTCACGCGGGCTGGGCTCTGGGGCCAACGTCCTGACTTTC.

The chain is built from TRBV11-2 and TRBJ2-1; D not resolved. This CDR3 has 13 amino acids. The V gene's germline CDR1 is SGHAT and CDR2 FQNNGV. Trimming shortened V by 2 bases and J by 10 bases, and 12 bases separated the two germline ends. CDR3 nucleotide sequence: TGTGCCAGCAGCTTAAGTGGACGGACGGAGCAGTTCTTC. Amino acids: CASSLSGRTEQFF. Based on the CDR3 plus reference TRBV11-2 and TRBJ2-1, the full variable domain is EAGVAQSPRYKIIEKRQSVAFWCNPISGHATLYWYQQILGQGPKLLIQFQNNGVVDDSQLPKDRFSAERLKGVDSTLKIQPAKLEDSAVYLCASSLSGRTEQFFGPGTRLTVL.

The chain combines TRBV7-9 with TRBJ2-2; the match to TRBD1 covers 8 bases. Germline lookup yields CDR1 SEHNR and CDR2 FQNEAQ (reference sequence). The length of the CDR3 is 15 residues. The ends lost 5 bases at V and 1 base at J; junction bases unmatched: 3. CDR3 nucleotides: TGTGCCAGCAGCATGACAGGGGTGAACACCGGGGAGCTGTTTTTT. It translates to CASSMTGVNTGELFF.

V usage is TRBV2 and J usage is TRBJ2-3; D may be TRBD1 (7 bases). Germline CDR1 and CDR2: SNHLY and FYNNEI. Trimming took 5 bases from V and 6 from J, leaving 15 bases between them. This CDR3 has 14 amino acids. The CDR3 bases are TGTGCCAGCAGTCCGGGCAGGGGGAGGGATACGCAGTATTTT. Translating it yields CASSPGRGRDTQYF.

This rearrangement joins TRBV5-4 to TRBJ2-5, with 9 bases that match TRBD1. Germline CDR1 is SGHNT and CDR2 is YYREEE (reference sequence). The V gene end was trimmed by 5 bases and the J gene end by 3 bases; junction bases not matched to a gene: 8. The CDR3 contains 15 residues. CDR3 region: CASSRGQGRKETQYF. CDR3 in DNA: TGTGCCAGCAGTCGAGGACAGGGGAGGAAAGAGACCCAGTACTTC.

The chain joins TRBV7-2 to TRBJ1-3; D is possibly TRBD1 (6 bases). Per germline, CDR1 SGHTA and CDR2 FQGNSA. The ends were cut back, 6 bases at V and 4 bases at J, with 19 bases in the middle. The CDR3 extends over 16 amino acids. CDR3 DNA sequence: TGTGCCAGCAGAGTTAATCAACCAGGGGTGGGAAACACCATATATTTT. As protein: CASRVNQPGVGNTIYF.